The 2 T cell receptor beta chains below were found in one sample sequenced in a study of metastatic and nonmetastatic thyroid tumors. Thyroid surgery had not been preceded by any treatment in any patient. MiXCR re-clonotyped the PCR reads for TCRdb. The sample shows tens of thousands of clones, around a fifth of them seen only once. The specimen was blood. The receptors were gathered from a female donor with papillary thyroid cancer or a benign thyroid nodule (not recorded which). Some clones in this sample may be carry-over from other donors' samples.

This clone was found many times. Other DNA sequences in the sample encode the same CDR3. The genes are TRBV27 and TRBJ2-7; 10 bases align to TRBD1. Germline V lookup: CDR1 MNHEY, CDR2 SMNVEV (reference sequence). The trim removed 6 bases at V and 2 bases at J, leaving 7 bases unmatched. This CDR3 has 15 residues. The CDR3 here is CASRRGTGATYEQYF. DNA for the CDR3: TGTGCCAGCAGGCGGGGGACAGGGGCCACCTACGAGCAGTACTTC.

This clone was counted many times. The chain is built from TRBV6-1 and TRBJ2-3; D could derive from TRBD1 or TRBD2 (5 bases each). The length of the CDR3 is 13 residues. Germline-derived CDR1 and CDR2 are MNHNS and SASEGT. The V end lost 9 bases, the J end lost 0 bases, and 10 bases lay between the germline ends. The CDR3 DNA follows: TGTGCCAGTAGGGACCGTAGCACAGATACGCAGTATTTT. Residues: CASRDRSTDTQYF.